This T cell receptor beta chain was recovered during a study of T-cell memory formation after mild COVID-19. On the study more broadly: TCR clustering was largely donor specific.

CDR1 is SGHRS, CDR2 YFSETQ, per germline. The germline V and J ends were trimmed by 3 bases and 3 bases, with 22 bases remaining between them. This CDR3 is built from 17 residues. MiXCR was run by TCRdb on the 5' RACE reads, yielding one entry per CDR3 protein. The sample consists of under 300,000 distinct CDR3 sequences, roughly 15% of them appearing once. This clonotype was counted many times. V and J are TRBV5-1 and TRBJ2-7; a weak D match, TRBD1 (6 bases). Material for sequencing was PBMCs or a T cell subset sorted from them (not recorded which). The sequence came from a man aged 18-30 years who had mild COVID-19 (a few samples of this study predate the infection). Cell type and time point are not known. The CDR3 sequence: CASSYGADRLTYYEQYF. The CDR3 DNA follows: TGCGCCAGCAGCTACGGAGCGGACAGACTGACTTACTACGAGCAGTACTTC. The whole variable domain, remainder taken from reference TRBV5-1 and TRBJ2-7, is KAGVTQTPRYLIKTRGQQVTLSCSPISGHRSVSWYQQTPGQGLQFLFEYFSETQRNKGNFPGRFSGRQFSNSRSEMNVSTLELGDSALYLCASSYGADRLTYYEQYFGPGTRLTVT.